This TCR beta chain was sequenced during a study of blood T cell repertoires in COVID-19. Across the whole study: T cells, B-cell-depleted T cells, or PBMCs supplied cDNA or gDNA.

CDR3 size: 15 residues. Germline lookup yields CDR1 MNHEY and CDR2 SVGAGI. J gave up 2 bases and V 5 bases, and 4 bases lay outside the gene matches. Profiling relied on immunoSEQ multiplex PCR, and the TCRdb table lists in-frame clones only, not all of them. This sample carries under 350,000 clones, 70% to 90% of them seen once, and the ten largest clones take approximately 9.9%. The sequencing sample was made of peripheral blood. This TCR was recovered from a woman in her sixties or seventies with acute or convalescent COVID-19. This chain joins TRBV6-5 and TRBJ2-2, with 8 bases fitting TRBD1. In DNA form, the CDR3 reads TGTGCCAGCAGTACAGGGGGAGGAAACACCGGGGAGCTGTTTTTT. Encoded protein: CASSTGGGNTGELFF.